Listed below are T cell receptor beta chains from one sample, sequenced in a study of blood T cell repertoires in COVID-19. Assay used: immunoSEQ multiplex PCR; TCRdb lists only in-frame clones, some missing. This table has fewer than 200,000 clones, approximately 90% appearing once. Sequenced sample: peripheral blood. All receptors come from a man between 18 and 29 years old with COVID-19, enrolled during active disease. Each CDR3 is given without its conserved first and last residue. Fields, in order: J gene, V gene, CDR3 protein.

>TRBJ2-1|TRBV28
ASLLAGVNEQF
>TRBJ2-7|TRBV30
AWSVRRDYGYEQY
>TRBJ2-1|TRBV7-3
ASSSNRDSLNEQF
>TRBJ2-5|TRBV6-7
ASSYSSGGFGQETQY
>TRBJ2-7|TRBV7-2
ASSRLAGVPEQY
>TRBJ1-5|TRBV7-9
ASSSPTEGGQPQH
>TRBJ1-5|TRBV2
ASSHRVAQPQH
>TRBJ1-1|TRBV25-1
ASSERLTGEAF
>TRBJ2-1|TRBV5-1
ASSYSASSYNEQF
>TRBJ2-3|TRBV7-9
ASSLSGGYTDTQY
>TRBJ1-4|TRBV6-1
ASSHRLGGEEKLL
>TRBJ2-7|TRBV12-2
ASRLRSEQY
>TRBJ2-1|TRBV9
ASGGITYNEQF
>TRBJ2-7|TRBV2
ASNKGTGVLTTYEQY
>TRBJ2-3|TRBV18
ASSPPFLAGSGNTQY
>TRBJ2-7|TRBV6-2/TRBV6-3
ASSYRSGGSSYEQY
>TRBJ1-1|TRBV3-1/TRBV3-2
ASSQRQDSYFLNTEAF
>TRBJ1-5|TRBV7-2
ASSPYRREPQH
>TRBJ2-3|TRBV10-3
AISKRESTDTQY
>TRBJ2-7|TRBV11-2
ASRPGLAGGYEQY
>TRBJ2-1|TRBV6-2/TRBV6-3
ASSEAGTYYNEQF
>TRBJ2-2|TRBV4-1
ASTIGLAINTGELF